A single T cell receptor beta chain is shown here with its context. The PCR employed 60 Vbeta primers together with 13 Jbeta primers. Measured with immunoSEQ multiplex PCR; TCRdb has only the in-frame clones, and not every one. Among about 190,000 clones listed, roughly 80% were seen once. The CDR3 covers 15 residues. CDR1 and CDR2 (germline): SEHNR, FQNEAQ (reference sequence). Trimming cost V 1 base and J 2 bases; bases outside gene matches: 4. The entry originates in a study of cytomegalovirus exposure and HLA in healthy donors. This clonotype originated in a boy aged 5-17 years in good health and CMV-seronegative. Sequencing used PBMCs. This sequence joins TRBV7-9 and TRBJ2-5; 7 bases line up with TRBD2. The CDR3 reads CASSLGWREQETQYF. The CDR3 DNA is TGTGCCAGCAGCTTAGGTTGGCGGGAGCAAGAGACCCAGTACTTC.